The 31 T cell receptor beta chains below all came from one sample that was sequenced in a study of T-cell reconstitution after alpha-beta-depleted transplantation in children. Library preparation (for TCRbeta) was performed with unique molecular identifiers. One entry per CDR3 protein, called by TCRdb with MiXCR from the PCR reads. The sample has about 540,000 distinct CDR3 sequences; more than 20% are singletons. Sequenced material: PBMCs, taken before TCRalphabeta/CD19-depleted stem cell transplant. The receptors stem from a boy less than two years old with Wiskott-Aldrich syndrome, due to receive a stem cell transplant.

This chain uses TRBV7-2 with TRBJ2-7, with 8 bases matching TRBD2. Trimming removed 7 bases from V and 0 bases from J; junction bases left unmatched: 11. The CDR3 has 16 amino acids. Germline V CDR1 and CDR2: SGHTA, FQGNSA. The CDR3 region is CASTIRRGLVSYEQYF. Written as DNA, the CDR3 is TGTGCCAGCACCATCCGGAGGGGACTAGTCTCCTACGAGCAGTACTTC.

The genes are TRBV5-1 and TRBJ2-3; no clear D. Per germline, CDR1 SGHRS and CDR2 YFSETQ. The CDR3 runs 14 residues. The V gene lost 5 bases and the J gene lost 4 bases, with 14 bases spanning the gap. CDR3 coding DNA: TGCGCCAGCAGACGGCGTGACTCACCAGATACGCAGTATTTT. Protein sequence: CASRRRDSPDTQYF.

The chain uses TRBV18 and TRBJ1-2, with unresolved D. Germline-derived CDR1 and CDR2 are KGHSH and LQKENI. V lost 1 base to trimming and J lost 2 bases, with 8 bases between them. The CDR3 covers 14 residues. CDR3 DNA sequence: TGTGCCAGCTCACCACGGGTCGGGAACTATGGCTACACCTTC. Its protein product is CASSPRVGNYGYTF.

The chain couples TRBV27 to TRBJ2-7, with D uncertain. Germline CDR1 reads MNHEY; CDR2 reads SMNVEV (reference sequence). The CDR3 consists of 15 residues. Trimming pared 5 bases from V and 0 bases from J, leaving 14 bases between. CDR3 amino acids: CASSLRRIASYEQYF. In DNA, the CDR3 is TGTGCCAGCAGTCTACGACGGATTGCCTCCTACGAGCAGTACTTC.

Only a few counts were recorded for this clonotype. The V call is TRBV15, the J call TRBJ2-5; TRBD2 matches at 13 bases. Germline V gene data show CDR1 as LNHNV and CDR2 as YYDKDF (reference sequence). The trim removed 5 bases at V and 5 bases at J, leaving 8 bases unmatched. This CDR3 is built from 16 residues. The CDR3 sequence is CATSSGLAGAPETQYF. The CDR3 DNA follows: TGTGCCACCAGCTCAGGACTAGCGGGAGCGCCCGAGACCCAGTACTTC.

Of note for this clonotype: The junction and the germline gene differ at one end; a read error may be behind it. V is TRBV20-1 and J is TRBJ2-1, with TRBD2 identical over 11 bases. In germline, CDR1 is DFQATT, CDR2 SNEGSKA (reference sequence). This CDR3 is built from 15 residues. The DNA of the CDR3 is TGCAGTGCTAGAATAGCGGGAGGGTCCTTCAATGAGCAGTTCTTC. It is translated as CSARIAGGSFNEQFF.

The rearrangement uses TRBV5-1 and TRBJ1-4, with D possibly being TRBD1 (6 bases). The V end was cut by 0 bases, the J end by 1 base, with 13 bases between. Per the germline V gene, CDR1 is SGHRS and CDR2 is YFSETQ. The length of the CDR3 is 17 residues. DNA of the CDR3: TGCGCCAGCAGCTTGGGGGGGCGGCGAGGAACTAATGAAAAACTGTTTTTT. It codes for CASSLGGRRGTNEKLFF. The variable domain in full, completed from reference TRBV5-1 and TRBJ1-4, reads KAGVTQTPRYLIKTRGQQVTLSCSPISGHRSVSWYQQTPGQGLQFLFEYFSETQRNKGNFPGRFSGRQFSNSRSEMNVSTLELGDSALYLCASSLGGRRGTNEKLFFGSGTQLSVL.

In this sample, this clonotype turned up a few times. The gene calls are TRBV9 and TRBJ2-7; D unclear. This CDR3 is 13 amino acids long. Trimming shortened V by 0 bases and J by 3 bases, and 7 bases separated the two germline ends. Germline V gives CDR1 SGDLS, CDR2 YYNGEE. The CDR3 here is CASSVALGYEQYF. The CDR3 DNA reads TGTGCCAGCAGCGTAGCTTTAGGCTACGAGCAGTACTTC.

The V gene is TRBV5-1, the J gene TRBJ2-5; a weak D match, TRBD2 (6 bases). The CDR3 length is 14 residues. Trimming shortened V by 1 base and J by 5 bases, and 12 bases separated the two germline ends. Germline CDR1 reads SGHRS; CDR2 reads YFSETQ. The CDR3 nucleotides read TGCGCCAGCAGCTTGAGAATGGGGGGTGAGACCCAGTACTTC. Translated: CASSLRMGGETQYF.

The chain has TRBV7-9 and TRBJ2-7; 11 bases map to TRBD2. The CDR3 length is 16 residues. Trimming cost V 3 bases and J 4 bases; bases outside gene matches: 8. CDR1 and CDR2 from the germline V gene are SEHNR and FQNEAQ (reference sequence). CDR3 region: CASSFGLAGFSYEQYF. CDR3 in DNA: TGTGCCAGCAGCTTCGGACTAGCGGGTTTCTCTTACGAGCAGTACTTC.

The chain uses TRBV5-1 and TRBJ2-1; 7 positions agree with TRBD2. The ends lost 4 bases at V and 8 bases at J; junction bases unmatched: 9. The CDR3 contains 14 residues. The germline V gene encodes CDR1 SGHRS and CDR2 YFSETQ. CDR3 DNA sequence: TGCGCCAGCAGCCCAGCGGGGCCCGTTGATGAGCAGTTCTTC. Protein: CASSPAGPVDEQFF.

This sequence joins TRBV12-3 or TRBV12-4 and TRBJ2-5, with 12 positions matching TRBD2. V shed 4 bases and J 7 bases; nucleotides not matched to a gene: 13. The length of the CDR3 is 17 residues. The CDR3 is CASSSGLAGKLRRTQYF. In DNA, the CDR3 is TGTGCCAGCAGTTCCGGACTAGCGGGAAAACTTCGGAGGACCCAGTACTTC.

This chain uses TRBV5-1 with TRBJ2-1; weak D call: TRBD2 (5 bases). The CDR3 length is 16 residues. CDR1 SGHRS and CDR2 YFSETQ come from the germline V gene. Trimming took off 4 bases at V and 0 bases at J, with 14 bases between the two ends. CDR3 DNA sequence: TGCGCCAGCAGCCGAGGTGGGGAGTCCTCCTACAATGAGCAGTTCTTC. Its protein product is CASSRGGESSYNEQFF.

There are a few counts of this clonotype. The chain employs TRBV5-1 and TRBJ2-1; D unresolved. The germline V gene has CDR1 SGHRS and CDR2 YFSETQ. This CDR3 has 16 amino acids. V was cut by 0 bases and J by 0 bases, with 10 bases left in between. The CDR3 coding sequence is TGCGCCAGCAGCTTGGGCCCAGACCTCTCCTACAATGAGCAGTTCTTC. It specifies CASSLGPDLSYNEQFF.

The chain is built from TRBV20-1 and TRBJ2-7; 8 bases are shared with TRBD1. With 1 base clipped from V and 3 bases from J, the junction kept 2 bases outside the gene matches. The CDR3 is 13 amino acids. The V gene's germline CDR1 is DFQATT and CDR2 SNEGSKA (reference sequence). CDR3 protein: CSARADRVYEQYF. DNA for the CDR3: TGCAGTGCTAGAGCGGACAGGGTCTACGAGCAGTACTTC.

This clonotype has only a few counts. This chain links TRBV12-3 or TRBV12-4 with TRBJ2-7; the match to TRBD2 covers 8 bases. V lost 2 bases to trimming and J lost 3 bases; unmatched junction nucleotides: 6. This CDR3 has 15 residues. The CDR3 is CASSLKAGAVYEQYF. CDR3 nucleotides: TGTGCCAGCAGTTTAAAAGCGGGAGCGGTCTACGAGCAGTACTTC.

This clonotype is a singleton in its sample. J is TRBJ2-5 and V is TRBV27, with 11 bases identical to TRBD1. After removal of 4 bases from V and 5 bases from J, the junction contained 6 bases not matched to a gene. The CDR3 spans 15 residues. Germline CDR1 is MNHEY and CDR2 is SMNVEV (reference sequence). CDR3 sequence reads: CASSSGQGAMETQYF. CDR3 sequence (DNA): TGTGCCAGCAGTTCCGGACAGGGGGCCATGGAGACCCAGTACTTC.

This clonotype was found many times. The chain uses TRBV12-3 or TRBV12-4 and TRBJ2-2, with D perhaps matching TRBD1 (5 bases). Trimming removed 6 bases at V and 3 bases at J, with 8 bases between. The CDR3 consists of 13 residues. The CDR3: CASRDIYTGELFF. The CDR3 DNA follows: TGTGCCAGCAGGGACATTTACACCGGGGAGCTGTTTTTT.

This clonotype was picked up a small number of times. The DNA for the CDR3 is TGTGCCACCAACGCAGGGAGCTACGAGCAGTACTTC. It translates to CATNAGSYEQYF. The chain carries TRBV24-1 and TRBJ2-7; D assignment may be TRBD1 or TRBD2 (5 bases each). The CDR3 totals 12 residues. V lost 8 bases and J lost 3, with 10 bases in between. Germline CDR1 and CDR2: KGHDR and SFDVKD.

This clonotype was observed a handful of times. The chain combines TRBV2 with TRBJ2-7; D is perhaps TRBD1 (5 bases). The CDR3 has 12 residues. V gave up 7 bases and J gave up 7 bases, with 14 bases separating them. Germline V CDR1 and CDR2: SNHLY, FYNNEI. CDR3 region: CASTGAGREQYF. CDR3 nucleotides: TGTGCCAGCACCGGAGCAGGGCGAGAGCAGTACTTC.

This clonotype appeared many times. The chain's CDR3 is CSARGGTDTQYF. CDR3 DNA: TGCAGTGCTAGAGGGGGCACAGATACGCAGTATTTT. The chain combines TRBV20-1 with TRBJ2-3; no clear D gene. Germline values: CDR1 DFQATT, CDR2 SNEGSKA (reference sequence). The ends were cut back, 1 base at V and 1 base at J, with 3 bases in the middle. The CDR3 consists of 12 residues.

This clonotype was counted at least ten times. The chain is built from TRBV5-1 and TRBJ2-1; D call uncertain. CDR1 is SGHRS and CDR2 is YFSETQ in the germline V gene. There are 16 residues in the CDR3. The V end lost 4 bases, the J end lost 2 bases, and 16 bases lay between the germline ends. The CDR3 sequence is CASSVPLGSAYNEQFF. In nucleotides, the CDR3 is TGCGCCAGCAGCGTGCCCTTGGGTTCGGCCTACAATGAGCAGTTCTTC.

This clonotype occurred a few times. The chain employs TRBV20-1 and TRBJ2-2; 8 bases map to TRBD2. The germline V gene has CDR1 DFQATT and CDR2 SNEGSKA (reference sequence). Germline trimming cut 1 base from V and 0 bases from J; bases unmatched to any gene: 7. The CDR3 covers 17 residues. The CDR3 DNA reads TGCAGTGCTAGAGTTTACTACGGGAGGGCGAACACCGGGGAGCTGTTTTTT. Its protein product is CSARVYYGRANTGELFF.

This clonotype has a handful of counts. The J gene is TRBJ2-7, the V gene TRBV28, with 7 bases identical to TRBD2. The germline V gene has CDR1 MDHEN and CDR2 SYDVKM. The V segment lost 6 bases and the J segment 4 bases; nucleotides outside the gene matches: 12. CDR3 length equals 15 residues. CDR3: CASRVRLAPGYEQYF. DNA of the CDR3: TGTGCCAGCAGGGTTCGACTAGCACCCGGGTACGAGCAGTACTTC.

The chain combines TRBV7-9 with TRBJ2-7; the D call may be TRBD1 or TRBD2 (6 bases each). Trimming pared 4 bases from V and 3 bases from J, leaving 19 bases between. The CDR3 loop spans 16 amino acids. Germline CDR1 is SEHNR and CDR2 is FQNEAQ (reference sequence). CDR3 residues: CASSYLKTGGLYEQYF. CDR3 nucleotides: TGTGCCAGCAGCTACCTGAAGACAGGAGGGCTCTACGAGCAGTACTTC.

The rearrangement uses TRBV5-1 and TRBJ2-2; D ambiguous. The CDR3 spans 17 residues. Germline V gene sequence: CDR1 SGHRS, CDR2 YFSETQ. Trimming took 2 bases from V and 1 from J, leaving 15 bases between them. DNA for the CDR3: TGCGCCAGCAGCTTTCGTAGTGGCACCGTGAACACCGGGGAGCTGTTTTTT. Encoded protein: CASSFRSGTVNTGELFF.

The table lists this clonotype with a few counts. The chain couples TRBV7-9 to TRBJ2-7; 7 positions agree with TRBD2. V shed 1 base and J 5 bases; nucleotides not matched to a gene: 11. Germline V gives CDR1 SEHNR, CDR2 FQNEAQ (reference sequence). The CDR3 is made up of 16 amino acids. The chain's CDR3 is CASSLGVGGGSNEQYF. The CDR3 nucleotides read TGTGCCAGCAGCTTAGGGGTCGGAGGCGGGAGTAACGAGCAGTACTTC.

J is TRBJ2-3 and V is TRBV9; a possible D gene is TRBD1 (6 bases). CDR3 length: 16 residues. V lost 0 bases and J lost 1, with 12 bases in between. In germline, CDR1 is SGDLS, CDR2 YYNGEE. CDR3 nucleotides: TGTGCCAGCAGCGTAGGGCACAGGGTGGGCACAGATACGCAGTATTTT. Protein: CASSVGHRVGTDTQYF.

V usage is TRBV13 and J usage is TRBJ2-5; 7 nucleotides align to TRBD2. Germline CDR1 PRHDT, CDR2 FYEKMQ (reference sequence). This CDR3 is 16 amino acids long. The V and J ends lost 7 bases and 2 bases, in that order; junction bases with no gene match: 13. CDR3 in amino acids: CASIFSASGDQETQYF. DNA for the CDR3: TGTGCCAGCATTTTCTCGGCTAGCGGAGATCAAGAGACCCAGTACTTC.

This clonotype came up a few times. The CDR3 DNA reads TGCGCCAGCAGATCCGGGACTAGGAATCCCCGTGACGAGCAGTACTTC. Protein: CASRSGTRNPRDEQYF. The J gene is TRBJ2-7, the V gene TRBV5-1, with TRBD2 matching 8 bases. Losses at the gene ends were 5 bases for V and 5 bases for J; bases not matched to a gene: 15. Germline V gives CDR1 SGHRS, CDR2 YFSETQ. This CDR3 contains 16 residues. The whole variable domain, remainder taken from reference TRBV5-1 and TRBJ2-7, is KAGVTQTPRYLIKTRGQQVTLSCSPISGHRSVSWYQQTPGQGLQFLFEYFSETQRNKGNFPGRFSGRQFSNSRSEMNVSTLELGDSALYLCASRSGTRNPRDEQYFGPGTRLTVT.

This clonotype was counted only a few times. The genes are TRBV29-1 and TRBJ2-1, with TRBD2 matching over 9 bases. The junction had 4 bases not matched to a gene; V was cut back by 7 bases and J by 9 bases. CDR3 length: 11 amino acids. Germline CDR1 reads SQVTM; CDR2 reads ANQGSEA. CDR3 in amino acids: CSASGRIEQFF. CDR3 in DNA: TGCAGCGCCAGCGGGAGGATTGAGCAGTTCTTC.